This T cell receptor beta chain is drawn from a study of T cell responses to AZD1222 COVID-19 vaccine. Study-level points and caveats: Repertoires were collected only later (after the peak T cell response had occurred). Most donors were white British and more were female, and clonal diversity was possibly underestimated. Spike-spanning, vaccine-associated CD4 TCRs were dominant at 160-218 and 743-854.

V was cut by 8 bases and J by 3 bases, with 10 bases left in between. The germline V gene has CDR1 SGHNT and CDR2 YENEEA. The CDR3 extends over 12 amino acids. In regard to this clone: No antigen is known for it.

Method: immunoSEQ multiplex PCR; TCRdb's copy keeps in-frame clones and lacks some. The top ten hold 1.5% to 2% of the sample, which has 100,000 to 150,000 clones, around 92% seen once. The source material was peripheral blood, sampled 28 days after the second AZD1222 dose. The clonotype was recovered from an adult who received the AZD1222 COVID-19 vaccine. The V call is TRBV11-3, the J call TRBJ1-1; TRBD1 might be the D (5 bases). DNA for the CDR3: TGTGCCAGCGGCAGGGAGTACACTGAAGCTTTCTTT. This encodes CASGREYTEAFF.